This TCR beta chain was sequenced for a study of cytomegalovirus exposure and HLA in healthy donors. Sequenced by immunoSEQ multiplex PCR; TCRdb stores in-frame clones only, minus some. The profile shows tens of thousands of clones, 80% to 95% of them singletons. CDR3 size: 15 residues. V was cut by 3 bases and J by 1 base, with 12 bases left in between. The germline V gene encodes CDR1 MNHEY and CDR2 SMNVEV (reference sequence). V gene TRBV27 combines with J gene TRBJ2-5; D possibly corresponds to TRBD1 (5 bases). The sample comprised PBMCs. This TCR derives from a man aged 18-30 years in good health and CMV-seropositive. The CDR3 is CASSFQGRGQETQYF. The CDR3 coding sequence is TGTGCCAGCAGTTTTCAGGGAAGGGGCCAAGAGACCCAGTACTTC.